One and the same sample provided the 17 T cell receptor beta chains below, sequenced in a study of blood T cells in healthy people across ages. A second about 7 to 12 cycle PCR used barcoded and J-beta primers. Via MiXCR, TCRdb re-called the 5' RACE reads, giving one row per CDR3 protein. The table lists around 1.5 million distinct CDR3 sequences, around 42% of them singletons. Sample: blood. The receptors here all came from a woman aged 18-35 years in good health.

The V call is TRBV28, the J call TRBJ2-1; possible D gene TRBD1, 6 bases. Trimming pared 11 bases from V and 0 bases from J, leaving 17 bases between. This CDR3 has 15 amino acids. Germline-derived CDR1 and CDR2 are MDHEN and SYDVKM. CDR3: CACIEAGASYNEQFF. The CDR3 bases are TGTGCCTGTATCGAGGCAGGGGCCTCCTACAATGAGCAGTTCTTC. Using reference TRBV28 and TRBJ2-1 for the parts outside the CDR3, the full variable domain is DVKVTQSSRYLVKRTGEKVFLECVQDMDHENMFWYRQDPGLGLRLIYFSYDVKMKEKGDIPEGYSVSREKKERFSLILESASTNQTSMYLCACIEAGASYNEQFFGPGTRLTVL.

The chain carries TRBV11-2 and TRBJ2-1; the D gene is possibly TRBD2 (6 bases). Trimming took off 5 bases at V and 0 bases at J, with 29 bases between the two ends. The length of the CDR3 is 21 residues. Germline assignment: CDR1 SGHAT and CDR2 FQNNGV. As DNA, the CDR3 is TGTGCCAGCAGCATAACTAGCATCACGGAGCCAAGCACATTCTCCTACAATGAGCAGTTCTTC. It translates to CASSITSITEPSTFSYNEQFF.

The chain employs TRBV4-1 and TRBJ2-3, with D uncertain. There are 12 residues in the CDR3. Trimming shortened V by 0 bases and J by 8 bases, and 6 bases separated the two germline ends. Germline V gene data show CDR1 as MGHRA and CDR2 as YSYEKL. The CDR3 nucleotides read TGCGCCAGCAGCCAAGACCGAAGTACGCAGTATTTT. As protein: CASSQDRSTQYF.

The chain links TRBV20-1 to TRBJ1-1; 9 bases map to TRBD1. This CDR3 spans 12 amino acids. Trimming cost V 6 bases and J 7 bases; bases outside gene matches: 6. In germline, CDR1 is DFQATT, CDR2 SNEGSKA (reference sequence). The CDR3 DNA is TGCAGTGCATTACAGGGGGCCGGTGAAGCTTTCTTT. The encoded protein is CSALQGAGEAFF.

The chain recombines TRBV12-3 or TRBV12-4 with TRBJ1-1; 7 nucleotides agree with TRBD1. The ends lost 6 bases at V and 7 bases at J; junction bases unmatched: 11. The CDR3 runs to 14 residues. This chain's CDR3 is CASSLTGDVGEAFF. The CDR3 coding sequence is TGTGCCAGCAGCCTCACAGGGGATGTTGGTGAAGCTTTCTTT.

The V and J genes are TRBV7-9 and TRBJ1-2; the D is unclear. CDR1 and CDR2 from the germline V gene are SEHNR and FQNEAQ (reference sequence). Trimming took 5 bases from V and 4 from J, leaving 17 bases between them. The CDR3 spans 15 residues. Here the CDR3 reads CASSRPPAATYGYTF. CDR3 sequence (DNA): TGTGCCAGCAGCCGCCCCCCGGCGGCTACCTATGGCTACACCTTC.

The table lists this clonotype with a few counts. J is TRBJ1-5 and V is TRBV6-1, with D unclear. Per germline, CDR1 MNHNS and CDR2 SASEGT. Trimming stripped 1 base from V and 7 bases from J, with 14 bases between. CDR3 length equals 15 residues. CDR3: CASSEVWQPPQPQHF. CDR3 coding DNA: TGTGCCAGCAGTGAAGTATGGCAGCCACCCCAGCCCCAGCATTTT.

In DNA form, the CDR3 reads TGCGCCAGCAGCGGGCCTTCCTACGAGCAGTTCTTC. Translating it yields CASSGPSYEQFF. The rearrangement links TRBV4-1 to TRBJ2-7; D ambiguous. The end of the DNA is better explained by TRBJ2-1, so the J call may be wrong. In germline, CDR1 is MGHRA, CDR2 YSYEKL. The CDR3 extends over 12 amino acids.

The rearrangement uses TRBV5-1 and TRBJ2-3, with TRBD2 matching 10 bases. The CDR3 has 19 residues. V trimming: 5 bases; J trimming: 1 base; junction bases outside the gene matches: 16. Germline V gene data show CDR1 as SGHRS and CDR2 as YFSETQ. The CDR3 spells CASSGRLAGVRQRTDTQYF. CDR3 DNA sequence: TGCGCCAGCAGTGGTAGGCTAGCGGGAGTACGGCAGCGCACAGATACGCAGTATTTT.

In this sample, this clonotype turned up a few times. The chain couples TRBV6-1 to TRBJ1-2; D is unresolved. Between the trimmed V and J ends, which lost 2 bases and 5 bases, there was a span of 18 bases. The CDR3 has 16 amino acids. Germline CDR1 is MNHNS and CDR2 is SASEGT. Written as DNA, the CDR3 is TGTGCCAGCAGTGAAAGGGCACGGCCGAGGGAGTATGGCTACACCTTC. Amino acid sequence: CASSERARPREYGYTF.

This rearrangement joins TRBV20-1 to TRBJ2-3, with D possibly TRBD2 on 6 matching bases. This CDR3 comprises 15 residues. The V gene lost 4 bases and the J gene lost 0 bases, with 14 bases spanning the gap. CDR1 is DFQATT and CDR2 is SNEGSKA in the germline V gene (reference sequence). The CDR3 is CSATRYSGSTDTQYF. For the CDR3, the DNA is TGCAGTGCTACAAGATATAGCGGAAGCACAGATACGCAGTATTTT.

As for this clonotype: Compared with germline, one end of the junction differs, possibly owing to a read error. CDR3 in amino acids: CASSLSFSPTRPYGCTF. Here the CDR3 DNA reads TGTGCCAGCAGTTTATCCTTTAGCCCGACTAGACCCTATGGCTGCACCTTC. The chain recombines TRBV27 with TRBJ1-2; unclear D gene. In germline, CDR1 is MNHEY, CDR2 SMNVEV (reference sequence). This CDR3 is built from 17 residues.

The chain combines TRBV7-9 with TRBJ2-6, with 11 positions matching TRBD1. The V segment lost 5 bases and the J segment 0 bases; nucleotides outside the gene matches: 6. The CDR3 is 18 amino acids. The germline V gene has CDR1 SEHNR and CDR2 FQNEAQ (reference sequence). The CDR3 DNA sequence: TGTGCCAGCAGCACCGGACAGGGGGCCATCTCTGGGGCCAACGTCCTGACTTTC. As protein: CASSTGQGAISGANVLTF. Supplemented by reference TRBV7-9 and TRBJ2-6, the full variable domain reads DTGVSQNPRHKITKRGQNVTFRCDPISEHNRLYWYRQTLGQGPEFLTYFQNEAQLEKSRLLSDRFSAERPKGSFSTLEIQRTEQGDSAMYLCASSTGQGAISGANVLTFGAGSRLTVL.

This clonotype was picked up a small number of times. The chain is built from TRBV7-9 and TRBJ2-3; 10 bases fit TRBD2. The V segment lost 7 bases and the J segment 0 bases; nucleotides outside the gene matches: 13. The CDR3 runs 18 residues. From germline, CDR1 is SEHNR and CDR2 FQNEAQ (reference sequence). This CDR3 reads CASTLILAGPKSTDTQYF. In DNA form, the CDR3 reads TGTGCCAGCACCCTTATACTAGCGGGGCCAAAAAGCACAGATACGCAGTATTTT. Full variable domain (rest looked up from reference TRBV7-9 and TRBJ2-3): DTGVSQNPRHKITKRGQNVTFRCDPISEHNRLYWYRQTLGQGPEFLTYFQNEAQLEKSRLLSDRFSAERPKGSFSTLEIQRTEQGDSAMYLCASTLILAGPKSTDTQYFGPGTRLTVL.

This clonotype was seen more than once but under ten times. The V call is TRBV15, the J call TRBJ2-3; 15 positions agree with TRBD2. Germline V gives CDR1 LNHNV, CDR2 YYDKDF (reference sequence). The CDR3 length is 18 residues. V trimming: 5 bases; J trimming: 0 bases; junction bases outside the gene matches: 6. The CDR3 nucleotides are TGTGCCACCAGCCGAGGACTAGCGGGGGGGACAAGCACAGATACGCAGTATTTT. It encodes CATSRGLAGGTSTDTQYF.

The chain carries TRBV20-1 and TRBJ2-7; possible D gene TRBD1, 6 bases. Trimming cost V 2 bases and J 2 bases, with 16 bases left between them. Looked up from germline, CDR1 is DFQATT and CDR2 is SNEGSKA (reference sequence). This CDR3 spans 15 amino acids. CDR3 sequence reads: CSARSLGTITYEQYF. The CDR3 nucleotides are TGCAGTGCTAGATCTTTGGGGACAATTACCTACGAGCAGTACTTC.

V gene TRBV7-2 combines with J gene TRBJ2-7, with TRBD2 as a possible D gene (5 bases). This CDR3 has 14 amino acids. Germline V gene data show CDR1 as SGHTA and CDR2 as FQGNSA. V gave up 5 bases and J gave up 1 base, with 12 bases separating them. The CDR3 DNA reads as TGTGCCAGCAGCCCCCGAGGGCCATCCTACGAGCAGTACTTC. Its translation: CASSPRGPSYEQYF.